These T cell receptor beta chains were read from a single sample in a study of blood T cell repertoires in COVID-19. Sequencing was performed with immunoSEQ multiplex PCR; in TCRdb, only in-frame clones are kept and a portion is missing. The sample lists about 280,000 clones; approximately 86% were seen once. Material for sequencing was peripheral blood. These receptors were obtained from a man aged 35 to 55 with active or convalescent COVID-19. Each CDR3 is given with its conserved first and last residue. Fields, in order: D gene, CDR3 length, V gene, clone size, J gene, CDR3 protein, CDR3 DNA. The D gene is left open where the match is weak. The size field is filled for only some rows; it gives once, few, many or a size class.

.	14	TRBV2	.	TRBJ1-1	CASIRSGWGTEAFF	TGTGCCAGCATCCGATCAGGGTGGGGAACTGAAGCTTTCTTT
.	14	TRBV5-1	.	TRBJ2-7	CASSSMWASYEQYF	TGCGCCAGCAGCTCGATGTGGGCATCCTACGAGCAGTACTTC
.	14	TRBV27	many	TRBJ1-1	CASGDQRMGTEAFF	TGTGCCTCAGGGGACCAAAGGATGGGCACTGAAGCTTTCTTT
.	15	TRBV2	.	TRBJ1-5	CASSEAGGGTQPQHF	TGTGCCAGCAGTGAAGCGGGGGGAGGGACTCAGCCCCAGCATTTT
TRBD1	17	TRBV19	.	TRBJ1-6	CASSPRQTGTSIPPLHF	TGTGCCAGTAGTCCGCGCCAGACAGGGACCTCGATCCCACCCCTCCACTTT
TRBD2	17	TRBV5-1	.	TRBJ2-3	CASSPAGGAGGTAGEYF	TGCGCCAGCAGCCCCGCCGGGGGAGCCGGGGGGACGGCGGGGGAGTATTTT
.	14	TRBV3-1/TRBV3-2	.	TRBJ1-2	CASSQVNSNYGYTF	TGTGCCAGCAGCCAAGTCAACAGCAACTATGGCTACACCTTC
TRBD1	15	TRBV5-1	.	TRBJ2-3	CASIRSGQGTDTQYF	TGCGCCAGCATTCGGTCGGGACAGGGAACAGATACGCAGTATTTT
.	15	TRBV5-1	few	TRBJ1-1	CASSLGTGPNRGAFF	TGCGCCAGCAGCTTGGGAACCGGCCCTAACCGGGGTGCTTTCTTT
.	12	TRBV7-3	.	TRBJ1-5	CASGRGNQPQHF	TGTGCCTCGGGCAGGGGCAATCAGCCCCAGCATTTT
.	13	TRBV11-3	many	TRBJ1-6	CASSLYRDSPLHF	TGTGCCAGCAGCTTATACAGGGATTCACCCCTCCACTTT
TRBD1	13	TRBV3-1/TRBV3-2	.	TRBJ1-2	CASSQTTGVGYTF	TGTGCCAGCAGCCAAACCACAGGGGTAGGCTACACCTTC
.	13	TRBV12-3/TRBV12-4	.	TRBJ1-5	CASSLLEDQPQHF	TGTGCCAGCAGTTTGTTAGAAGATCAGCCCCAGCATTTT
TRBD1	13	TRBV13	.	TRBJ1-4	CASSLTGNEKLFF	TGTGCCAGCAGCTTGACAGGGAACGAAAAACTGTTTTTT
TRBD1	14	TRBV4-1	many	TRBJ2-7	CASSQGQGDDEQYF	TGCGCCAGCAGCCAAGGACAGGGGGACGACGAGCAGTACTTC
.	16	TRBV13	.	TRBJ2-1	CASSPGRESSYNEQFF	TGTGCCAGCAGTCCCGGGCGGGAAAGCTCCTACAATGAGCAGTTCTTC
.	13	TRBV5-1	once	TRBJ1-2	CASSEQVTYGYTF	TGCGCCAGCAGCGAACAGGTTACCTATGGCTACACCTTC
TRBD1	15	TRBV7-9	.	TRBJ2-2	CASSSDRAGTGELFF	TGTGCCAGCAGCTCCGACAGGGCAGGCACCGGGGAGCTGTTTTTT
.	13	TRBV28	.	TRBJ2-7	CASSLQGYYEQYF	TGTGCCAGCAGTCTCCAGGGCTACTACGAGCAGTACTTC
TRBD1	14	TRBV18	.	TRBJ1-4	CASSPTGGEEKLFF	TGTGCCAGCTCACCGACAGGGGGCGAAGAAAAACTGTTTTTT
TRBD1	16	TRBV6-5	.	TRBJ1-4	CASSYIQGAGREKLFF	TGTGCCAGCAGTTACATCCAGGGGGCGGGACGAGAAAAACTGTTTTTT
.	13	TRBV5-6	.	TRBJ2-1	CASSLGAGNEQFF	TGTGCCAGCAGCTTGGGGGCGGGAAATGAGCAGTTCTTC
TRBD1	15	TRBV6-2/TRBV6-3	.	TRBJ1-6	CASSYSTGLPSPLHF	TGTGCCAGCAGTTACTCGACAGGGCTACCATCACCCCTCCACTTT
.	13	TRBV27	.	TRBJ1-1	CASRSGWRSEAFF	TGTGCCAGCAGATCGGGGTGGAGGTCTGAAGCTTTCTTT
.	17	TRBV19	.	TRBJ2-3	CASSPRGGSGSTDTQYF	TGTGCCAGTAGTCCCCGGGGTGGAAGCGGGAGCACAGATACGCAGTATTTT
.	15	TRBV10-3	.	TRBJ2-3	CAISESRQGTDTQYF	TGTGCCATCAGTGAGTCCAGGCAAGGCACAGATACGCAGTATTTT
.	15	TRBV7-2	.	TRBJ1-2	CASSLDGRGSSGYTF	TGTGCCAGCAGCTTAGACGGCAGAGGAAGCTCGGGCTACACCTTC
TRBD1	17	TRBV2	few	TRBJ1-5	CASSEATGRGGNQPQHF	TGTGCCAGCAGTGAAGCGACAGGGCGAGGTGGCAATCAGCCCCAGCATTTT
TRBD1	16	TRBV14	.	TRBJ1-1	CASSQGAGGLRAEAFF	TGTGCCAGCAGCCAAGGGGCAGGGGGCCTAAGGGCTGAAGCTTTCTTT
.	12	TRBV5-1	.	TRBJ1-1	CASSLEGTEAFF	TGCGCCAGCAGCTTGGAGGGGACTGAAGCTTTCTTT
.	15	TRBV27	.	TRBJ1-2	CASRSTNWGRRGYTF	TGTGCCAGCAGAAGTACAAATTGGGGGCGTCGGGGCTACACCTTC
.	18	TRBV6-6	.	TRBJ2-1	CASSPRRGGLAVSNEQFF	TGTGCCAGCAGTCCCCGGAGGGGGGGGCTAGCGGTAAGCAATGAGCAGTTCTTC
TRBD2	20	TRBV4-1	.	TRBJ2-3	CASSREGLAGVLSSTDTQYF	TGCGCCAGCAGCCGCGAGGGACTAGCGGGAGTTCTCTCTAGCACAGATACGCAGTATTTT
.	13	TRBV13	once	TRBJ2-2	CASTIAVTGELFF	TGTGCCAGCACCATAGCGGTGACCGGGGAGCTGTTTTTT
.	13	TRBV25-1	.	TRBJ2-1	CASSEALGVWKFF	TGTGCCAGCAGTGAAGCCCTGGGAGTTTGGAAGTTCTTC
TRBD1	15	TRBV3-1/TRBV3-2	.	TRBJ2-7	CASSRTGGLKDEQYF	TGTGCCAGCAGCCGAACAGGGGGCCTTAAGGACGAGCAGTACTTC
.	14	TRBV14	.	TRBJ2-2	CASSQERGTGELFF	TGTGCCAGCAGCCAAGAGAGGGGGACCGGGGAGCTGTTTTTT
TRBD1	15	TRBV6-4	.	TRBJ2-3	CASSEGQAYRDTQYF	TGTGCCAGCAGTGAGGGACAGGCATATAGAGATACGCAGTATTTT
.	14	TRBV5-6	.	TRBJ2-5	CASSAGTPEETQYF	TGTGCCAGCAGCGCCGGGACTCCGGAAGAGACCCAGTACTTC
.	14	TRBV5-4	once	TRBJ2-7	CASSPGQLSYEQYF	TGTGCCAGCAGCCCCGGACAGCTCTCCTACGAGCAGTACTTC
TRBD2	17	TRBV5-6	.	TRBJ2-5	CASSLVGSGSATQTQYF	TGTGCCAGCAGCTTAGTAGGGAGCGGGAGTGCCACTCAGACCCAGTACTTC